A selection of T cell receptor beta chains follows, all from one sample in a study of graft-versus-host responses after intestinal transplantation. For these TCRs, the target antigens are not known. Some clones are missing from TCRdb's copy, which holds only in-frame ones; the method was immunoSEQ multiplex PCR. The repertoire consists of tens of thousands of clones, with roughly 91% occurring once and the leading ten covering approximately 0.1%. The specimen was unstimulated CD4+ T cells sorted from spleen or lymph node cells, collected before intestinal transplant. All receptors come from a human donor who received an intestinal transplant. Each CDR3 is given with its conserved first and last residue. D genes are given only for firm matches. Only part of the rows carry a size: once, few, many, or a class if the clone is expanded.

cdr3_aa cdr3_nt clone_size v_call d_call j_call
CASIFGTGYYEQYF TGTGCCAGCATTTTCGGGACAGGCTACTACGAGCAGTACTTC - TRBV2 TRBD1 TRBJ2-7
CASSEGGVGEKLFF TGTGCCAGCAGCGAGGGGGGGGTCGGTGAAAAACTGTTTTTT - TRBV5-4 - TRBJ1-4
CASSIIAGQGANEQFF TGTGCCAGTAGTATTATTGCTGGACAGGGTGCCAATGAGCAGTTCTTC - TRBV19 TRBD1 TRBJ2-1
CASSLREGVIYGYTF TGTGCCAGCAGCTTAAGGGAGGGAGTGATTTATGGCTACACCTTC - TRBV5-4 - TRBJ1-2
CASSIDRTGNTIYF TGTGCCAGTAGTATTGACAGAACTGGAAACACCATATATTTT few TRBV19 - TRBJ1-3
CASSPSSGGGYGYTF TGTGCCAGCTCACCATCTTCAGGGGGTGGCTATGGCTACACCTTC - TRBV18 TRBD1 TRBJ1-2
CTSSSRQGSSYEQYF TGCACCAGCAGCTCCCGACAGGGAAGCTCCTACGAGCAGTACTTC - TRBV1 - TRBJ2-7
CASSWAGPSGGYTF TGTGCCAGCAGCTGGGCGGGTCCGAGTGGCGGCTACACCTTC - TRBV5-6 - TRBJ1-2
CASSLTGTGGREQYF TGTGCCAGCAGCCTCACCGGGACAGGGGGTCGCGAGCAGTACTTC - TRBV6-5 TRBD1 TRBJ2-7
CASSLGQGRDYTF TGTGCCAGCAGCTTAGGTCAGGGTAGGGACTACACCTTC - TRBV7-2 - TRBJ1-2
CASSESGSGSQPQHF TGTGCCAGCAGTGAATCAGGGTCAGGAAGTCAGCCCCAGCATTTT - TRBV2 - TRBJ1-5
CASSLRQGGHTGELFF TGCGCCAGCAGCTTGAGACAGGGAGGACACACCGGGGAGCTGTTTTTT - TRBV5-1 - TRBJ2-2
CASSPPGPGNTIYF TGTGCCAGCAGCCCCCCAGGTCCTGGAAACACCATATATTTT - TRBV7-6 - TRBJ1-3
CASGTGNSYEQYF TGTGCCAGTGGGACAGGGAACTCCTACGAGCAGTACTTC - TRBV19 TRBD1 TRBJ2-7
CASSLEGTGMGTDTQYF TGCGCCAGCAGCCTCGAAGGGACAGGGATGGGCACAGATACGCAGTATTTT once TRBV4-1 TRBD1 TRBJ2-3
CASSLLAGLREQYF TGTGCCAGCAGCTTATTGGCTGGTCTTCGCGAGCAGTACTTC - TRBV7-2 - TRBJ2-7
CASSPLAGGPYEQYF TGTGCCAGCTCACCACTAGCGGGGGGGCCGTACGAGCAGTACTTC once TRBV18 TRBD2 TRBJ2-7
CASSILGLATDTQYF TGTGCCAGTAGTATCTTAGGACTAGCAACAGATACGCAGTATTTT once TRBV19 TRBD2 TRBJ2-3
CASSVDRVVEAFF TGTGCCAGCAGCGTGGACAGGGTCGTTGAAGCTTTCTTT - TRBV11-2 TRBD1 TRBJ1-1
CASGLGSPDQPQHF TGTGCTAGTGGTTTGGGGTCTCCGGATCAGCCCCAGCATTTT - TRBV12-5 - TRBJ1-5
CASSPPAAGGQQTQYF TGTGCCAGCTCACCACCCGCAGCGGGGGGGCAGCAGACCCAGTACTTC - TRBV18 TRBD2 TRBJ2-5
CASSGTVGNSPLHF TGTGCCAGCTCAGGGACAGTTGGTAATTCACCCCTCCACTTT - TRBV18 TRBD1 TRBJ1-6
CASSKGQTFNTEAFF TGTGCCAGTAGTAAGGGACAGACATTTAACACTGAAGCTTTCTTT - TRBV19 TRBD1 TRBJ1-1
CASSEGPTGVVGNTEAFF TGTGCCAGCAGCGAGGGGCCCACAGGGGTTGTAGGGAACACTGAAGCTTTCTTT few TRBV7-9 TRBD1 TRBJ1-1
CASSPDSVYGYTF TGTGCCAGCAGCCCGGACAGCGTCTATGGCTACACCTTC - TRBV7-2 - TRBJ1-2
CASSPSTGYGELFF TGCGCCAGCAGCCCTTCGACAGGGTACGGGGAGCTGTTTTTT once TRBV4-3 TRBD1 TRBJ2-2
CASSLAGGNEQFF TGTGCCAGCAGCTTGGCGGGGGGCAATGAGCAGTTCTTC - TRBV7-2 TRBD2 TRBJ2-1
CASSLDPGGANEKLFF TGCGCCAGCAGCTTGGACCCAGGGGGCGCGAATGAAAAACTGTTTTTT - TRBV5-1 TRBD1 TRBJ1-4